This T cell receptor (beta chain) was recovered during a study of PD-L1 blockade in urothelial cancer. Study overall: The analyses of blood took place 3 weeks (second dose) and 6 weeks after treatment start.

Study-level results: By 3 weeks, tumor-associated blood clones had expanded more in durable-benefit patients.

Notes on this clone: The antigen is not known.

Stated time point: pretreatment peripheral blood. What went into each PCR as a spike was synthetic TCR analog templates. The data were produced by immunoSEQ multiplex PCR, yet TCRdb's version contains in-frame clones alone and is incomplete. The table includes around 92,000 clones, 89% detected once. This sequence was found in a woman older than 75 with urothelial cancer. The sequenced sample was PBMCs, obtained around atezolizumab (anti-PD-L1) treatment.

The CDR3 DNA sequence: TGTGCCAGCAGGCGAGCCGACAGCTATGGCTACACCTTC. Translation: CASRRADSYGYTF. J is TRBJ1-2 and V is TRBV6-5; tentative D call: TRBD1 (5 bases). The CDR3 runs 13 residues. Trimming pared 6 bases from V and 4 bases from J, leaving 12 bases between. Germline CDR1 MNHEY, CDR2 SVGAGI.